The sequence of this TCR beta chain was determined in a study of OX40 agonist ivuxolimab in advanced cancers. The CDR3 has 15 amino acids. Looked up from germline, CDR1 is SNHLY and CDR2 is FYNNEI. V was shortened by 8 bases and J by 6 bases, with 20 bases between the two germline ends. For this clone: Its specificity is not known.

Assay: immunoSEQ multiplex PCR; the TCRdb copy retains only in-frame clones and omits some. The table includes 20,000 to 30,000 clones, about 88% detected once. Broader study findings: More expanded clones were found, on average, in CD8+ than in CD4+ T cells.

The sample consisted of CD4+ or CD8+ T cells sorted from blood, taken in a trial of the OX40 agonist ivuxolimab. The J gene is TRBJ2-1, the V gene TRBV2; D possibly corresponds to TRBD2 (6 bases). This receptor was identified in an adult with an advanced solid tumor such as melanoma, head and neck, liver or kidney cancer. The CDR3 loop reads CASGRNSGPLNEQFF. CDR3 sequence (DNA): TGTGCCAGCGGGAGAAATAGCGGCCCCCTCAATGAGCAGTTCTTC.